The 8 T cell receptor beta chains given below trace back to one sample, sequenced in a study of blood T cell repertoires in COVID-19 (TCRdb year 2020). The library came from the immunoSEQ multiplex PCR assay. The table was pulled from immuneACCESS by TCRdb, which kept in-frame rearrangements only. Such tables lose some clones; where checked, under half of the loss comes from unresolved V genes, and the rest has no known cause. The sample records hundreds of thousands of clones, 86% of which are singletons. The top ten clonotypes cover over 10% of the sample. The sequencing sample was made of peripheral blood. Receptors originate from a woman between 65 and 79 years old with COVID-19, enrolled during active disease.

V usage is TRBV2 and J usage is TRBJ2-7; TRBD2 aligns across 10 bases. Germline V gene data show CDR1 as SNHLY and CDR2 as FYNNEI. The CDR3 has 15 residues. Trimming at V came to 7 bases and at J to 2 bases, leaving 8 bases not matched to a gene. This chain's CDR3 is CASMEVAGGPYEQYF. CDR3 in DNA: TGTGCCAGCATGGAGGTAGCGGGGGGTCCCTACGAGCAGTACTTC.

This chain joins TRBV9 and TRBJ2-5; 12 bases line up with TRBD1. The V gene end was trimmed by 2 bases and the J gene end by 4 bases; junction bases not matched to a gene: 6. Germline lookup yields CDR1 SGDLS and CDR2 YYNGEE. This CDR3 comprises 16 residues. The DNA of the CDR3 is TGTGCCAGCAGCGTCGGGACAGGGGGCCGGTCAGAGACCCAGTACTTC. This codes for CASSVGTGGRSETQYF.

CDR3 amino acids: CASSFNPDRALFF. CDR3 in DNA: TGTGCCAGCAGCTTCAACCCTGACAGAGCCCTGTTTTTT. The chain recombines TRBV7-2 with TRBJ1-4, with a tentative D call TRBD1 (5 bases). V was shortened by 3 bases and J by 14 bases, with 16 bases between the two germline ends. This CDR3 is built from 13 residues. CDR1 SGHTA and CDR2 FQGNSA come from the germline V gene.

V usage is TRBV5-1 and J usage is TRBJ1-1, with 10 positions matching TRBD1. The trim removed 4 bases at V and 4 bases at J, leaving 7 bases unmatched. Germline-derived CDR1 and CDR2 are SGHRS and YFSETQ. This CDR3 comprises 15 residues. CDR3 sequence reads: CASSRTGQGGTEAFF. As DNA, the CDR3 is TGCGCCAGCAGCCGAACTGGACAGGGGGGCACTGAAGCTTTCTTT.

Notes on this clone: This sample also contains other DNA sequences that code for the same CDR3. The rearrangement links TRBV9 to TRBJ2-5, with 9 positions matching TRBD2. V dropped 0 bases and J dropped 5; count of bases not matched to a gene: 8. The CDR3 covers 16 residues. Germline V gene data show CDR1 as SGDLS and CDR2 as YYNGEE. CDR3 in DNA: TGTGCCAGCAGCGTAGCTACGGGCGGGGGGGCGGAGACCCAGTACTTC. Translated, it gives CASSVATGGGAETQYF.

The chain is built from TRBV12-3 or TRBV12-4 and TRBJ2-3, with a tentative D call TRBD2 (7 bases). The V end was cut by 6 bases, the J end by 5 bases, with 12 bases between. The CDR3 covers 13 residues. The CDR3 DNA follows: TGTGCCAGCAGGACGCGGGGGCTAGATACGCAGTATTTT. Its translation: CASRTRGLDTQYF.

This sequence joins TRBV4-1 and TRBJ2-7; D may be TRBD1 (6 bases). This CDR3 comprises 15 residues. The V gene's germline CDR1 is MGHRA and CDR2 YSYEKL. Trimming cost V 2 bases and J 2 bases, with 13 bases left between them. This chain's CDR3 is CASSQPGHGTYEQYF. CDR3 DNA sequence: TGCGCCAGCAGCCAACCGGGACATGGTACCTACGAGCAGTACTTC.

Here the CDR3 DNA reads TGTGCCAGCAGTCCCACCCCGGGACAGGGGGCGTACGAGCAGTACTTC. This encodes CASSPTPGQGAYEQYF. The V gene is TRBV6-6, the J gene TRBJ2-7, with 12 bases matching TRBD1. V shed 5 bases, J shed 4 bases, and the junction held 9 bases outside the gene matches. This CDR3 is built from 16 residues. Germline CDR1 and CDR2: MNHNY and SVGAGI (reference sequence).